Here is one TCR beta chain with its context. The source of the sample is a study of cytomegalovirus exposure and HLA in healthy donors. Study information: As released early, the data held some 80 million unique TCRs from HLA-typed donors.

Germline V gene sequence: CDR1 LNHNV, CDR2 YYDKDF (reference sequence). This CDR3 is 18 amino acids long. V trimming: 1 base; J trimming: 2 bases; junction bases outside the gene matches: 10. The PCR was carried out with 60 Vbeta primers and 13 Jbeta primers. Profiling relied on immunoSEQ multiplex PCR, and the TCRdb table lists in-frame clones only, not all of them. The sample lists 100,000 to 120,000 clones; 60% to 80% were seen once. The V call is TRBV15, the J call TRBJ1-2, with 10 bases matching TRBD1. The sample consisted of PBMCs. This sequence originates from a young man in good health and CMV-seropositive. The CDR3 loop reads CATSRARDRGGRNYGYTF. The CDR3, as DNA: TGTGCCACCAGCAGAGCAAGGGACAGGGGAGGCCGCAACTATGGCTACACCTTC.